Many counts were recorded for the clone carrying this T cell receptor beta chain. What it binds is not known. The V end was cut by 3 bases, the J end by 4 bases, with 21 bases between. The CDR3 totals 17 residues. This sample was included in a study of T-cell memory formation after mild COVID-19. In the study overall: The TCR clusters were mostly specific to one donor.

MiXCR, run by TCRdb on the 5' RACE reads, gives a single entry per CDR3 protein. Of about 14,000 distinct CDR3 sequences listed, under 25% were seen once; the top ten hold more than 40%. Whole-study findings and limits: Contracting clones localized mainly to CM and EM when CD4+ and mainly to EMRA when CD8+. CD4/CD8 balance held among clones contracting day 15 to 85, and later expanders leaned CD4+.

The receptor's source is an adult woman who had mild COVID-19 (a few samples of this study predate the infection). Cell type and time point are not known. The gene calls are TRBV12-3 or TRBV12-4 and TRBJ1-2, with D perhaps matching TRBD1 (5 bases). The specimen sequenced was PBMCs or a T cell subset sorted from them (not recorded which). In nucleotides, the CDR3 is TGTGCCAGCAGTTTGGAGGGATGGGACTCAAGTCCCTATGGCTACACCTTC. Residues: CASSLEGWDSSPYGYTF.